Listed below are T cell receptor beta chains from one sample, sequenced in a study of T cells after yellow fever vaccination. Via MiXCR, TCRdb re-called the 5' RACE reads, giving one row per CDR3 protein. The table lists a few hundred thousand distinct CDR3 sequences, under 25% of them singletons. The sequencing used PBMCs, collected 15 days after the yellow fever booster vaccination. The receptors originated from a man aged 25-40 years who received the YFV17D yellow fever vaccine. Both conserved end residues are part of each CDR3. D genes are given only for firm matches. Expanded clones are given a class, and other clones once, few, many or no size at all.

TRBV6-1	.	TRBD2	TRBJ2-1	TGTGCCAGCAGTCAAAGACGCATGATTATGACTAGCGGGAATGAGCAGTTCTTC	CASSQRRMIMTSGNEQFF
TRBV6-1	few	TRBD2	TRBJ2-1	TGTGCCAGCCGGGGACTAGTCGGATACAATGAGCAGTTCTTC	CASRGLVGYNEQFF
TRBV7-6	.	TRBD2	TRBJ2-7	TGTGCCAGCAGCTTAGGATCTGCGGGAGGGAACGAGCAGTACTTC	CASSLGSAGGNEQYF
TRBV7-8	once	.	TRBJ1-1	TGTGCCAGCAGCTTAAGCTTGGGCCGTGAAGCTTTCTTT	CASSLSLGREAFF
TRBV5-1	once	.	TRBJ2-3	TGCGCCAGCAGAGATCTGGCAACATACACAGATACGCAGTATTTT	CASRDLATYTDTQYF
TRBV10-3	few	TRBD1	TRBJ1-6	TGTGCCATCAGGTCGACAGGGGTGGAATCACCCCTCCACTTT	CAIRSTGVESPLHF
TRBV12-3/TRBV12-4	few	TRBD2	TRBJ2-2	TGTGCCAGCAGAACTAGCGGGAGTTACACCGGGGAGCTGTTTTTT	CASRTSGSYTGELFF
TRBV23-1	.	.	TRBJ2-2	TGCGCCACCAGACCCCTGAACACCGGGGAGCTGTTTTTT	CATRPLNTGELFF
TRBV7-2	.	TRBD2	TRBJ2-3	TGTGCCAGCAGCGCCAGCGGGAGCGGGACAGATACGCAGTATTTT	CASSASGSGTDTQYF
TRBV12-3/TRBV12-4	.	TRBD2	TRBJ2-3	TGTGCCAGCAGTTTAGTAGCTAGCGGGGATATCACAGATACGCAGTATTTT	CASSLVASGDITDTQYF
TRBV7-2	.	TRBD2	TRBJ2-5	TGTGCCAGCAGCACCTTCGGGACTAGCGGAGAGACCCAGTACTTC	CASSTFGTSGETQYF
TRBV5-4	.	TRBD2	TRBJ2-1	TGTGCCAGCAGCGGCGGGACTAGCGGGAGGGCCGCCTACAATGAGCAGTTCTTC	CASSGGTSGRAAYNEQFF
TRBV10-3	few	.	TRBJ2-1	TGTGCCATCAGTATAAACAGGGACAATGAGCAGTTCTTC	CAISINRDNEQFF
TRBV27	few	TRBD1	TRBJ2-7	TGTGCCAGCATGGACAGGGGGATACACGAGCAGTACTTC	CASMDRGIHEQYF
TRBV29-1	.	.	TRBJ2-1	TGCAGCGCCGGACCCCCCACCAATGAGCAGTTCTTC	CSAGPPTNEQFF
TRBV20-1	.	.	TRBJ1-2	TGCAGTGCTCTCCAAGACAGGAACTATGGCTACACCTTC	CSALQDRNYGYTF
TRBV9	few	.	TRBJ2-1	TGTGCCAGCAGCGTAGATCAGCCAGGGAGCTCCTACAATGAGCAGTTCTTC	CASSVDQPGSSYNEQFF
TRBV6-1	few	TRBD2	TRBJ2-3	TGTGCCAGCAGTGTTCTAGCGGGAGCCACAGATACGCAGTATTTT	CASSVLAGATDTQYF
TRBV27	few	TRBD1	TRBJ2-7	TGTGCCAGCAGCGGACAGGGTAGGACCTACGAGCAGTACTTC	CASSGQGRTYEQYF
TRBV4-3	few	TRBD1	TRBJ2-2	TGCGCCAGCAGCCAAGAGACAGGGGGGTACACCGGGGAGCTGTTTTTT	CASSQETGGYTGELFF
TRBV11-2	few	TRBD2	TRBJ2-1	TGTGCCAGCAGCCCAACACCGACTAGCGGGTACAATGAGCAGTTCTTC	CASSPTPTSGYNEQFF
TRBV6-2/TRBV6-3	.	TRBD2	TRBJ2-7	TGTGCCAGCAGTTACGGGCGGGAGACCTCCTACGAGCAGTACTTC	CASSYGRETSYEQYF
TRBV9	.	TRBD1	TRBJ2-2	TGTGCCAGCAGCCCACCGGGACAGGGGATCCCCGGGGAGCTGTTTTTT	CASSPPGQGIPGELFF
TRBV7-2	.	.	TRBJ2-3	TGTGCCAGCAGCTGGGTGGGGGATCCAACCATAGATACGCAGTATTTT	CASSWVGDPTIDTQYF
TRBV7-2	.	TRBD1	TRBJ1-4	TGTGCCAGCAGCTTCCGGACAGGGGCGCAGGGAAAACTGTTTTTT	CASSFRTGAQGKLFF
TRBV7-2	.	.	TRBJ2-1	TGTGCCAGCAGCCCCCGGTTGGCGGTTAACCAGTTCTTC	CASSPRLAVNQFF
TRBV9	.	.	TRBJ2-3	TGTGCCAGCAGCGTCTACACAGATACGCAGTATTTT	CASSVYTDTQYF
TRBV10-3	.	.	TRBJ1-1	TGTGCCATCGGAACCGGGACGGCGAACACTGAAGCTTTCTTT	CAIGTGTANTEAFF
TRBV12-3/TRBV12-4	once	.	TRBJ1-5	TGTGCCAGCAGTTTATCTAAGCGGCCCCAGCATTTT	CASSLSKRPQHF
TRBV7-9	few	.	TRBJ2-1	TGTGCCAGCACCCTCCGGAGGGGGCTCAATGAGCAGTTCTTC	CASTLRRGLNEQFF
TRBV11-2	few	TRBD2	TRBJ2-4	TGTGCCAGCAGCTTACATAGCCTAGCGGGAGTCCTTTTAGCCAAAAACATTCAGTACTTC	CASSLHSLAGVLLAKNIQYF
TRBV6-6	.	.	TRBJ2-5	TGTGCCAGCAGTTCCCAGGTCCGAGAGACCCAGTACTTC	CASSSQVRETQYF